These T cell receptor beta chains were read from a single sample in a study of cytomegalovirus exposure and HLA in healthy donors. Sequencing was performed with immunoSEQ multiplex PCR; in TCRdb, only in-frame clones are kept and a portion is missing. The table has about 110,000 clones, approximately 85% seen once. Sequenced material: PBMCs. Receptors originate from a woman between 18 and 29 years old in good health and CMV-seronegative. Both conserved end residues are part of each CDR3. D genes are given only for firm matches. Size tells how often a clone was seen (once, few, many) or the class of an expanded clone, and some rows leave it out.

j_call | clone_size | d_call | v_call | cdr3_nt | cdr3_aa
TRBJ1-2 | NA | TRBD1 | TRBV30 | TGTGCCTGGAGTCCGGACAGGGGAACTTACTATGGCTACACCTTC | CAWSPDRGTYYGYTF
TRBJ2-7 | NA | TRBD1 | TRBV27 | TGTGCCAGCAGCTATAGGACAGGGGGGGCCTACGAGCAGTACTTC | CASSYRTGGAYEQYF
TRBJ1-6 | NA | NA | TRBV4-1 | TGCGCCAGCAGCCAGCAGGACTCCGGCTATAATTCACCCCTCCACTTT | CASSQQDSGYNSPLHF
TRBJ2-2 | NA | TRBD2 | TRBV6-5 | TGTGCCAGCAGTTACGGGAGCGGGGGGGCCGGGGAGCTGTTTTTT | CASSYGSGGAGELFF
TRBJ2-7 | NA | TRBD1 | TRBV7-9 | TGTGCCAGCAGCTCGGACAGGGAAGTATACGAGCAGTACTTC | CASSSDREVYEQYF
TRBJ2-7 | NA | TRBD1 | TRBV11-1 | TGTGCCAGCAGCCCTTCGAACAGGGGGCTGTACGAGCAGTACTTC | CASSPSNRGLYEQYF
TRBJ2-2 | NA | TRBD1 | TRBV15 | TGTGCCACCAGCAGATCCGCCCTCCACAGGGGGAACACCGGGGAGCTGTTTTTT | CATSRSALHRGNTGELFF
TRBJ1-1 | few | TRBD1 | TRBV7-6 | TGTGCCAGCAGCCCACTCAGGGGGGAACCGAACACTGAAGCTTTCTTT | CASSPLRGEPNTEAFF
TRBJ2-2 | NA | TRBD2 | TRBV7-8 | TGTGCCAGCAGCCCGGCGGGGGGACCGAACACCGGGGAGCTGTTTTTT | CASSPAGGPNTGELFF
TRBJ1-5 | NA | NA | TRBV5-5 | TGTGCCAGCAGCTTGTACGTAGACAATCAGCCCCAGCATTTT | CASSLYVDNQPQHF
TRBJ1-1 | NA | TRBD1 | TRBV6-4 | TGTGCCAGCAGTCCGACAGGGACCACTGAAGCTTTCTTT | CASSPTGTTEAFF
TRBJ1-2 | NA | TRBD1 | TRBV6-5 | TGTGCCAGCAGTTACCGGGGACAGTACTATGGCTACACCTTC | CASSYRGQYYGYTF
TRBJ1-6 | NA | TRBD1 | TRBV7-6 | TGTGCCAGCAGCATAGCAGTTGGGGGGACAGGGATAGGTTCACCCCTCCACTTT | CASSIAVGGTGIGSPLHF
TRBJ1-1 | NA | NA | TRBV18 | TGTGCCAGCTCCCCAGGGGCCGGCCCTGAAGCTTTCTTT | CASSPGAGPEAFF
TRBJ1-1 | few | NA | TRBV25-1 | TGTGCCAGCAGTGACAGGGCGGGGGCCACTGAAGCTTTCTTT | CASSDRAGATEAFF
TRBJ1-5 | NA | NA | TRBV27 | TGTGCCAGCAGCTATAGCAATCAGCCCCAGCATTTT | CASSYSNQPQHF
TRBJ1-5 | NA | NA | TRBV7-8 | TGTGCCAGCAGCTTAGGGAGGGATCGGCAGCCCCAGCATTTT | CASSLGRDRQPQHF
TRBJ2-1 | NA | NA | TRBV4-2 | TGTGCCAGCAGCCAAGAGCCCCCCGGTGGGGGCGGGAATGAGCAGTTCTTC | CASSQEPPGGGGNEQFF
TRBJ2-7 | NA | TRBD1 | TRBV4-1 | TGCGCCAGCAGCCAAGAACCTCAGGGGGCCCCGAACTCTTTC | CASSQEPQGAPNSF
TRBJ2-3 | NA | NA | TRBV5-1 | TGCGCCAGCAGCCCGCTCGACCCCACTACTGGGGATACGCAGTATTTT | CASSPLDPTTGDTQYF
TRBJ1-5 | NA | NA | TRBV27 | TGTGCCAGCAGCCCGGACATCCTGAATCAGCCCCAGCATTTT | CASSPDILNQPQHF
TRBJ1-2 | NA | NA | TRBV7-9 | TGTGCCAGCACATCCCCCGGGGAACTCCTCCTGGGCTACACCTTC | CASTSPGELLLGYTF
TRBJ1-1 | NA | NA | TRBV7-2 | TGTGCCAGCAGCTTCTCGGTTGGCACTGAAGCTTTCTTT | CASSFSVGTEAFF